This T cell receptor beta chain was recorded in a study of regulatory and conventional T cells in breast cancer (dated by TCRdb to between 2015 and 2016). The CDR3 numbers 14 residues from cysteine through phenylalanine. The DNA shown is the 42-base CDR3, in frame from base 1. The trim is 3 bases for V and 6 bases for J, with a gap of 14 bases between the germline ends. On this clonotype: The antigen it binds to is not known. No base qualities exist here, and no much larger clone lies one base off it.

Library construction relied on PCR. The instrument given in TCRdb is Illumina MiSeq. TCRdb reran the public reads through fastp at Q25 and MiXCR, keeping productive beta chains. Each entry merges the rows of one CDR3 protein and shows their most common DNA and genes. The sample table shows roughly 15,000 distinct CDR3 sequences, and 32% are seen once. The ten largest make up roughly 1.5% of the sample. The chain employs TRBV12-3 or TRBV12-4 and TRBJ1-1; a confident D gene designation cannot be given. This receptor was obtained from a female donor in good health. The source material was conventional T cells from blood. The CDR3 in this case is CASSFIQKGPEAFF. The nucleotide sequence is TGTGCCAGCAGTTTTATACAGAAAGGCCCTGAAGCTTTCTTT.